Reported below is one T cell receptor (beta chain). Its antigen remains unknown. The sample's time point: baseline pretreatment blood. Treatment noted: 15 Gy SBRT to primary tumor, nephrectomy 4 weeks later. After SBRT, blood was collected at 2 and 4 weeks, plus baseline. Profiling relied on immunoSEQ multiplex PCR, and the TCRdb table lists in-frame clones only, not all of them. This sample has 110,000 to 150,000 clones, with roughly 90% found just once. These data are taken from a study of radiation and T cells in renal cell carcinoma. The length of the CDR3 is 13 residues. Trimming pared 9 bases from V and 5 bases from J, leaving 14 bases between. CDR1 and CDR2 from the germline V gene are LNHDA and SQIVND (reference sequence). Regarding the study as a whole: Top tumor clonotypes rose in blood 2 weeks post-radiation, then contracted.

Material: blood, obtained from a patient whose treatment included radiotherapy and nephrectomy. V usage is TRBV19 and J usage is TRBJ1-5; the D gene is possibly TRBD1 (6 bases). The sequence came from a woman in her 50s with renal cell carcinoma. The CDR3 region is CASRGGWDQPQHF. DNA of the CDR3: TGTGCCAGCAGGGGAGGGTGGGATCAGCCCCAGCATTTT.